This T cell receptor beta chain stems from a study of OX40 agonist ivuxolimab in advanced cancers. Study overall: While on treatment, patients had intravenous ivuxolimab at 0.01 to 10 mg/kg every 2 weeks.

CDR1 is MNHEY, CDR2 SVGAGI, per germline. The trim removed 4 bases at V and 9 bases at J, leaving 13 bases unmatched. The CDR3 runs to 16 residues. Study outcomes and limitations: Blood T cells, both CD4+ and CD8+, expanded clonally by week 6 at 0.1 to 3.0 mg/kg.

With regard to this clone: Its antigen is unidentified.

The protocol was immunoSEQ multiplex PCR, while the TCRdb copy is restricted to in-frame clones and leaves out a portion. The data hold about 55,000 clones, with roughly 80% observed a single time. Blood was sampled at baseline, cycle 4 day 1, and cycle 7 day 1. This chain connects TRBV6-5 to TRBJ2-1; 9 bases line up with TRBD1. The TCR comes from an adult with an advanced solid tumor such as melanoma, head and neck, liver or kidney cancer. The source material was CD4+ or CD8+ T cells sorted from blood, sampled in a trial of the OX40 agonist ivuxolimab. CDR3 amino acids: CASSSSRDRVSGEQFF. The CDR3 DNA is TGTGCCAGCAGTTCAAGCCGGGACAGGGTGTCCGGTGAGCAGTTCTTC.